This TCR beta chain was recovered during a study of blood T cells in healthy people across ages. Findings of the study overall: From one million sequenced T cells, diversity estimates were lower bounds. TCR beta diversity, measured per million T cells, fell in a roughly linear way with age.

Primed by a sample-barcoded 5' primer and a J-beta primer mix, a second PCR proceeded for roughly 7 to 12 cycles. Researchers report that a template-switch adaptor with 12 random nucleotides tagged each cDNA molecule. TCRdb redid the calling of the 5' RACE reads with MiXCR, one entry per CDR3 protein. The table has about 650,000 distinct CDR3 sequences, about 34% seen once. The people who gave samples were healthy Caucasians from Russia, aged about 6 to 100. This clonotype appeared a few times. Its target is not known. The TCR comes from an elderly woman in good health. Material for sequencing was blood.

The CDR3 DNA reads TGTGCCAGCAGCTTCCCCGGACCTTATGAGCAGTACTTC. It is translated as CASSFPGPYEQYF. The V gene is TRBV7-2, the J gene TRBJ2-7; D not resolved. Between the trimmed V and J ends, which lost 3 bases and 7 bases, there was a span of 13 bases. This CDR3 comprises 13 residues. Germline loops: CDR1 SGHTA, CDR2 FQGNSA. Complete variable domain (other parts from reference TRBV7-2 and TRBJ2-7): GAGVSQSPSNKVTEKGKDVELRCDPISGHTALYWYRQSLGQGLEFLIYFQGNSAPDKSGLPSDRFSAERTGGSVSTLTIQRTQQEDSAVYLCASSFPGPYEQYFGPGTRLTVT.